This TCR beta chain was sequenced during a study of blood T cell repertoires in COVID-19. Study summary: From the United States, Italy and Spain came samples of acute and convalescent COVID-19. Sample material is recorded as cDNA or gDNA derived from T cells, B-cell-depleted T cells, or PBMCs.

Authors' methods: Amplifying reference gene primers gave estimates of nucleated cell counts. Data came from immunoSEQ multiplex PCR; TCRdb stores just in-frame clones and leaves some out. That table furnishes V, J and clone size, whereas the DNA furnished D and trimming. The table lists approximately 140,000 clones, around 86% of them singletons. Germline trimming cut 10 bases from V and 7 bases from J; bases unmatched to any gene: 10. Per the germline V gene, CDR1 is LNHDA and CDR2 is SQIVND (reference sequence). The CDR3 has 15 residues. The sample consisted of peripheral blood. The rearrangement links TRBV19 to TRBJ2-2; TRBD2 agrees at 12 bases. The clonotype originates from a human donor in a cohort sampled during active COVID-19. This chain's CDR3 is CATLTSGSVGGELFF. The DNA for the CDR3 is TGTGCCACTTTGACTAGCGGGAGTGTTGGCGGGGAGCTGTTTTTT.